These 31 T cell receptor beta chains came from one sample sequenced in a study of cytotoxic CD8 clonotypes in ibrutinib-treated CLL. TCRdb keeps only in-frame clones here, not all; method: immunoSEQ multiplex PCR. Of approximately 84,000 clones in the sample, around 83% are singletons; the top ten hold roughly 5.4%. Material: PBMCs, obtained before ibrutinib treatment. Receptors originate from a human donor with chronic lymphocytic leukemia.

This sequence joins TRBV7-3 and TRBJ2-1; 7 bases are shared with TRBD2. V was clipped by 1 base and J by 3 bases; unmatched bases: 6. Germline CDR1 and CDR2: SGHTA and FQGTGA. The CDR3 runs 16 residues. Here the CDR3 DNA reads TGTGCCAGCAGCTTAAATCCTAGCGGAAACTACAATGAGCAGTTCTTC. The encoded protein is CASSLNPSGNYNEQFF.

The V gene is TRBV10-2, the J gene TRBJ2-1; D tentatively fits TRBD1 or TRBD2 (5 bases each). Between the trimmed V and J ends, which lost 2 bases and 4 bases, there was a span of 21 bases. The CDR3 has 18 amino acids. Germline assignment: CDR1 WSHSY and CDR2 SAAADI. The CDR3 DNA reads as TGCGCCAGCAGTGAGCACTTGGGGACCCGGAGTGCGTACAATGAGCAGTTCTTC. Its protein product is CASSEHLGTRSAYNEQFF.

The chain joins TRBV6-5 to TRBJ1-2, with D possibly being TRBD1 (6 bases). Between the trimmed V and J ends, which lost 7 bases and 4 bases, there was a span of 19 bases. From germline, CDR1 is MNHEY and CDR2 SVGAGI. The CDR3 totals 15 residues. The CDR3 protein is CASKAATGLFYGYTF. The CDR3 DNA follows: TGTGCCAGCAAGGCCGCGACAGGCTTATTCTATGGCTACACCTTC.

J is TRBJ2-3 and V is TRBV2, with D possibly being TRBD2 (5 bases). V dropped 9 bases and J dropped 1 base, with 14 bases sitting between them. The length of the CDR3 is 14 residues. Germline V lookup: CDR1 SNHLY, CDR2 FYNNEI. CDR3 nucleotides: TGTGCCAGGGAGGCGGACGGGGGCACAGATACGCAGTATTTT. Translation gives CAREADGGTDTQYF. The full variable domain, completed using reference TRBV2 and TRBJ2-3, is EPEVTQTPSHQVTQMGQEVILRCVPISNHLYFYWYRQILGQKVEFLVSFYNNEISEKSEIFDDQFSVERPDGSNFTLKIRSTKLEDSAMYFCAREADGGTDTQYFGPGTRLTVL.

J is TRBJ2-1 and V is TRBV7-3; no clear D. Trimming pared 5 bases from V and 10 bases from J, leaving 9 bases between. The CDR3 sequence is 11 residues long. Germline CDR1 and CDR2: SGHTA and FQGTGA. The CDR3 spells CASSLRGEQFF. The CDR3 DNA reads as TGTGCCAGCAGCCTCCGTGGAGAGCAGTTCTTC.

The chain has TRBV11-1 and TRBJ2-7, with D tentatively TRBD1 or TRBD2 (5 bases each). Germline values: CDR1 SGHAT, CDR2 FQDESV (reference sequence). This CDR3 region has 13 residues. The germline V and J ends were trimmed by 8 bases and 3 bases, with 14 bases remaining between them. DNA for the CDR3: TGTGCCAGCGACCGGGGACGAAGCTACGAGCAGTACTTC. Its translation: CASDRGRSYEQYF.

This chain links TRBV29-1 with TRBJ1-2, with D possibly being TRBD1 (6 bases). V lost 1 base and J 7 bases, leaving 10 bases between the germline ends. In germline, CDR1 is SQVTM, CDR2 ANQGSEA. The CDR3 covers 12 residues. Written as DNA, the CDR3 is TGCAGCGTTGAAGGCAGGGGCTCTGGCTACACCTTC. This encodes CSVEGRGSGYTF.

The chain has TRBV27 and TRBJ1-4; the D is unclear. CDR1 and CDR2 from the germline V gene are MNHEY and SMNVEV (reference sequence). Trimming took 5 bases from V and 4 from J, leaving 11 bases between them. CDR3 length: 14 residues. The CDR3 DNA reads as TGTGCCAGCAGTGACACCGGACTTAATGAAAAACTGTTTTTT. Translating it yields CASSDTGLNEKLFF.

This chain uses TRBV7-9 with TRBJ2-1, with 15 nucleotides matching TRBD2. CDR3 length: 16 amino acids. With 5 bases clipped from V and 10 bases from J, the junction kept 9 bases outside the gene matches. CDR1 and CDR2 (germline): SEHNR, FQNEAQ (reference sequence). CDR3 DNA sequence: TGTGCCAGCAGCCCCGGACTAGCGGGAGGGTTAAACGAGCAGTTCTTC. Its translation: CASSPGLAGGLNEQFF. Looking up the rest from reference TRBV7-9 and TRBJ2-1 gives the full variable domain: DTGVSQNPRHKITKRGQNVTFRCDPISEHNRLYWYRQTLGQGPEFLTYFQNEAQLEKSRLLSDRFSAERPKGSFSTLEIQRTEQGDSAMYLCASSPGLAGGLNEQFFGPGTRLTVL.

V usage is TRBV9 and J usage is TRBJ2-3; D is perhaps TRBD2 (6 bases). The CDR3 extends over 16 amino acids. V gave up 0 bases and J gave up 2 bases, with 13 bases separating them. Germline V lookup: CDR1 SGDLS, CDR2 YYNGEE. The CDR3 region is CASSVGERVNTDTQYF. CDR3 bases: TGTGCCAGCAGCGTAGGGGAGCGGGTTAACACAGATACGCAGTATTTT.

The V call is TRBV5-1, the J call TRBJ2-1, with D tentatively TRBD1 (6 bases). Looked up from germline, CDR1 is SGHRS and CDR2 is YFSETQ. The CDR3 has 19 residues. V shed 2 bases and J shed 0 bases, with 21 bases lying between them. The CDR3 region has the DNA TGCGCCAGCAGCTTTATGGGGGCACGTGGGATAAGCTCCTACAATGAGCAGTTCTTC. Translated, it gives CASSFMGARGISSYNEQFF.

The V call is TRBV30, the J call TRBJ2-2; 9 bases map to TRBD1. CDR3 size: 15 residues. Germline CDR1 and CDR2: GTSNPN and SVGIG (reference sequence). Trimming cost V 0 bases and J 6 bases; bases outside gene matches: 5. This CDR3 reads CAWSVRDREAGELFF. CDR3 bases: TGTGCCTGGAGTGTACGGGACAGGGAAGCCGGGGAGCTGTTTTTT.

V gene TRBV5-1 combines with J gene TRBJ2-1, with 10 bases identical to TRBD2. This CDR3 is built from 15 residues. V gave up 3 bases and J gave up 3 bases; unmatched junction bases: 3. Germline V lookup: CDR1 SGHRS, CDR2 YFSETQ. DNA for the CDR3: TGCGCCAGCAGCTCCGGGACTAGCGTCTACAATGAGCAGTTCTTC. Amino acid sequence: CASSSGTSVYNEQFF.

Details on this clone: Just one base apart from a much larger clone, this may be a read error. The chain combines TRBV7-2 with TRBJ2-3, with D unclear. Looked up from germline, CDR1 is SGHTA and CDR2 is FQGNSA. Trimming removed 4 bases from V and 1 base from J, with 3 bases in between. The CDR3 spans 12 residues. CDR3 residues: CASSSGTDTQYF. CDR3 in DNA: TGTGCCAGCAGCTCAGGCACAGATACGCAGTATTTT.

The J gene is TRBJ2-1, the V gene TRBV6-1; D is unclear. Per the germline V gene, CDR1 is MNHNS and CDR2 is SASEGT. The CDR3 is made up of 15 amino acids. Trimming took 4 bases from V and 2 from J, leaving 12 bases between them. The CDR3, as DNA: TGTGCCAGCAGTGGGACGGACGACACCTACAATGAGCAGTTCTTC. This sequence encodes CASSGTDDTYNEQFF.

As DNA, the CDR3 is TGTGCCACCAGCAGAGTTGTTAGGGTCGGGGGTGGCTACACCTTC. Translation: CATSRVVRVGGGYTF. The chain uses TRBV15 and TRBJ1-2; TRBD1 is a possible D gene (5 bases). V gave up 1 base and J gave up 7 bases, with 16 bases separating them. This CDR3 region has 15 residues. Germline CDR1 LNHNV, CDR2 YYDKDF (reference sequence).

The chain has TRBV28 and TRBJ1-5; no firm D call. CDR3 length equals 15 residues. The germline V gene has CDR1 MDHEN and CDR2 SYDVKM. Trimming stripped 10 bases from V and 2 bases from J, with 18 bases between. For the CDR3, the DNA is TGTGCCACCAACTCCCCGGGAAGGGGCAATCAGCCCCAGCATTTT. Translating gives CATNSPGRGNQPQHF.

The V and J genes are TRBV28 and TRBJ1-1; D possibly corresponds to TRBD1 (6 bases). The CDR3 sequence is 13 residues long. The ends were cut back, 5 bases at V and 11 bases at J, with 18 bases in the middle. Germline CDR1 and CDR2: MDHEN and SYDVKM. The chain's CDR3 is CASSPTSQGLAFF. CDR3 sequence (DNA): TGTGCCAGCAGTCCCACTAGTCAGGGGCTCGCTTTCTTT.

V gene TRBV18 combines with J gene TRBJ2-7; no firm D call. The germline V and J ends were trimmed by 2 bases and 4 bases, with 9 bases remaining between them. The CDR3 consists of 13 residues. Germline V lookup: CDR1 KGHSH, CDR2 LQKENI. The CDR3, as DNA: TGTGCCAGCTCACCAGGGGATTATTACGAGCAGTACTTC. It specifies CASSPGDYYEQYF.

CDR3 region: CASSSVGLLTEQFF. For the CDR3, the DNA is TGTGCCAGTAGTTCAGTGGGCCTACTGACCGAGCAGTTCTTC. The chain couples TRBV19 to TRBJ2-1; no clear D. Trimming removed 5 bases from V and 10 bases from J, with 18 bases in between. Germline CDR1 LNHDA, CDR2 SQIVND (reference sequence). The CDR3 covers 14 residues. Drawing the rest from reference TRBV19 and TRBJ2-1, the complete variable domain is DGGITQSPKYLFRKEGQNVTLSCEQNLNHDAMYWYRQDPGQGLRLIYYSQIVNDFQKGDIAEGYSVSREKKESFPLTVTSAQKNPTAFYLCASSSVGLLTEQFFGPGTRLTVL.

The chain employs TRBV11-2 and TRBJ2-7; 7 bases are a match to TRBD1. The germline CDR1 and CDR2 sequences are SGHAT and FQNNGV. The junction had 8 bases not matched to a gene; V was cut back by 4 bases and J by 2 bases. The CDR3 is made up of 15 amino acids. CDR3 DNA: TGTGCCAGCAGCTCCTCCGGGACAGCTACCTACGAGCAGTACTTC. It codes for CASSSSGTATYEQYF.

This clone appeared once. The rearrangement links TRBV2 to TRBJ2-4, with D possibly TRBD1 on 6 matching bases. This CDR3 region has 13 residues. In germline, CDR1 is SNHLY, CDR2 FYNNEI. V was trimmed by 6 bases and J by 7 bases, leaving 13 bases between them. The CDR3 nucleotides are TGTGCCAGCAGAGCCGACAGGAGCAACATTCAGTACTTC. Its protein is CASRADRSNIQYF.

This clone was counted ten times or more. The V call is TRBV18, the J call TRBJ1-2, with D maybe TRBD1 (6 bases). V lost 2 bases to trimming and J lost 2 bases, with 12 bases between them. The CDR3 length is 15 residues. Germline lookup yields CDR1 KGHSH and CDR2 LQKENI. CDR3 nucleotide sequence: TGTGCCAGCTCACCAGGACAGAGTCTCAACTATGGCTACACCTTC. This translates into CASSPGQSLNYGYTF. Supplemented by reference TRBV18 and TRBJ1-2, the full variable domain reads NAGVMQNPRHLVRRRGQEARLRCSPMKGHSHVYWYRQLPEEGLKFMVYLQKENIIDESGMPKERFSAEFPKEGPSILRIQQVVRGDSAAYFCASSPGQSLNYGYTFGSGTRLTVV.

The sample holds one count of this clone. The chain joins TRBV18 to TRBJ1-5; 9 bases are shared with TRBD1. The CDR3 loop spans 15 amino acids. V was pared by 4 bases and J by 1 base, with 2 bases of the junction left unmatched. CDR1 KGHSH and CDR2 LQKENI come from the germline V gene. CDR3 loop: CASSRTGESNQPQHF. CDR3 nucleotides: TGTGCCAGCTCACGGACAGGGGAGAGCAATCAGCCCCAGCATTTT.

The rearrangement uses TRBV6-5 and TRBJ2-5, with 7 bases aligning to TRBD1. The junction had 7 bases not matched to a gene; V was cut back by 6 bases and J by 3 bases. Germline-derived CDR1 and CDR2 are MNHEY and SVGAGI. CDR3 length: 14 residues. Here the CDR3 DNA reads TGTGCCAGCAGAAAAGACAGGGTAAAAGAGACCCAGTACTTC. Its protein product is CASRKDRVKETQYF.

The DNA of the CDR3 is TGCGCCAGCAGCTTGGGACAGGGGATAAATGAAGCTTTCTTT. This translates into CASSLGQGINEAFF. This chain joins TRBV5-1 and TRBJ1-1, with 8 bases identical to TRBD1. Germline values: CDR1 SGHRS, CDR2 YFSETQ. This CDR3 contains 14 residues. V lost 0 bases to trimming and J lost 7 bases; unmatched junction nucleotides: 5.

The chain recombines TRBV27 with TRBJ1-4, with TRBD1 as a possible D gene (5 bases). Germline CDR1 MNHEY, CDR2 SMNVEV (reference sequence). The CDR3 sequence is 15 residues long. Trimming cost V 5 bases and J 5 bases, with 15 bases left between them. In nucleotides, the CDR3 is TGTGCCAGCAGTAGAGACAGTACGTGGAATGAAAAACTGTTTTTT. Residues: CASSRDSTWNEKLFF. Full variable domain (missing parts from reference TRBV27 and TRBJ1-4): EAQVTQNPRYLITVTGKKLTVTCSQNMNHEYMSWYRQDPGLGLRQIYYSMNVEVTDKGDVPEGYKVSRKEKRNFPLILESPSPNQTSLYFCASSRDSTWNEKLFFGSGTQLSVL.

This clone was picked up one time. V usage is TRBV27 and J usage is TRBJ2-7; TRBD2 matches 10 bases. Per the germline V gene, CDR1 is MNHEY and CDR2 is SMNVEV (reference sequence). The junction had 5 bases not matched to a gene; V was cut back by 6 bases and J by 0 bases. This CDR3 comprises 15 residues. The CDR3 coding sequence is TGTGCCAGCAGCCGAGCGGGAGGGCCCTCCTACGAGCAGTACTTC. Protein sequence: CASSRAGGPSYEQYF.

This clone was found once. The chain combines TRBV6-5 with TRBJ1-2; TRBD1 is a possible D gene (6 bases). V was clipped by 6 bases and J by 0 bases, with 14 bases between them. This CDR3 contains 15 residues. Germline-derived CDR1 and CDR2 are MNHEY and SVGAGI. The CDR3 is CASRRRQAPNYGYTF. For the CDR3, the DNA is TGTGCCAGCAGAAGACGACAGGCTCCTAACTATGGCTACACCTTC.

The chain joins TRBV4-2 to TRBJ2-7, with D maybe TRBD2 (6 bases). Germline CDR1 LGHNA, CDR2 YNFKEQ. The CDR3 runs 14 residues. Deletions cut 1 base from V and 3 bases from J, with 10 bases between. The DNA of the CDR3 is TGTGCCAGCAGCCAAGCGGGAGAGGGCTACGAGCAGTACTTC. Protein product: CASSQAGEGYEQYF.

The rearrangement links TRBV29-1 to TRBJ1-1; D not certain. V was pared by 0 bases and J by 6 bases, with 5 bases between. Germline CDR1 reads SQVTM; CDR2 reads ANQGSEA. The CDR3 sequence is 11 residues long. CDR3 sequence (DNA): TGCAGCGTTGAAGAAAAGGCTGAAGCTTTCTTT. Its protein product is CSVEEKAEAFF.